This T cell receptor (beta chain) was retrieved from a study of graft-versus-host responses after intestinal transplantation. On this clone: Its cognate antigen is unknown.

The CDR3 is made up of 17 amino acids. V was pared by 1 base and J by 1 base, with 14 bases between. CDR1 and CDR2 (germline): LGHNA, YSLEER. Sequencing used immunoSEQ multiplex PCR; TCRdb keeps in-frame clones, though not all of them. The sample has 35,000 to 45,000 clones, approximately 94% seen once. This specimen consisted of unstimulated CD4+ T cells sorted from spleen or lymph node cells, obtained before transplant. This receptor was obtained from a human donor who was the organ donor for an intestinal transplant. The chain has TRBV4-3 and TRBJ2-4, with TRBD2 as a possible D gene (5 bases). This CDR3 reads CASSQGLGGYAKNIQYF. The CDR3 coding sequence is TGCGCCAGCAGCCAAGGCCTTGGCGGGTATGCCAAAAACATTCAGTACTTC.